These 3 T cell receptor beta chains originate from one sample sequenced in a study of blood T cell repertoires in COVID-19. The protocol was immunoSEQ multiplex PCR, while the TCRdb copy is restricted to in-frame clones and leaves out a portion. The sample has fewer than 85,000 clones; around 90% are singletons. The material sequenced was peripheral blood. The receptors here all came from a man aged 60 to 75 with acute or convalescent COVID-19.

The chain recombines TRBV4-3 with TRBJ1-2; TRBD1 matches 7 bases. The J segment lost 6 bases and the V segment lost 1 base, leaving 11 bases of the junction unmatched. Germline V gives CDR1 LGHNA, CDR2 YSLEER. The CDR3 contains 16 residues. CDR3 amino acids: CASSQGETGKVDGYTF. The CDR3 DNA follows: TGCGCCAGCAGCCAAGGGGAGACAGGGAAAGTAGATGGCTACACCTTC.

The genes are TRBV12-3 or TRBV12-4 and TRBJ1-1; 7 nucleotides agree with TRBD1. V shed 6 bases and J 5 bases; nucleotides not matched to a gene: 3. CDR3 size: 12 residues. The CDR3 loop reads CASSPTGTEAFF. As DNA, the CDR3 is TGTGCCAGCAGCCCGACAGGGACTGAAGCTTTCTTT.

The J gene is TRBJ2-5, the V gene TRBV11-2; D remains unclear. The germline gives CDR1 SGHAT, CDR2 FQNNGV. This CDR3 comprises 13 residues. Trimming took off 3 bases at V and 1 base at J, with 6 bases between the two ends. Written as DNA, the CDR3 is TGTGCCAGCAGCTTCGGAGTCCAAGAGACCCAGTACTTC. This translates into CASSFGVQETQYF. The full variable domain, its missing parts supplied by reference TRBV11-2 and TRBJ2-5, is EAGVAQSPRYKIIEKRQSVAFWCNPISGHATLYWYQQILGQGPKLLIQFQNNGVVDDSQLPKDRFSAERLKGVDSTLKIQPAKLEDSAVYLCASSFGVQETQYFGPGTRLLVL.